This TCR beta chain was found in a study of blood T cells in healthy people across ages (dated by TCRdb to about 2015). The study in broad terms: In model experiments, template switching captured about one uniquely barcoded TCR beta cDNA molecule for every two T cells. For two donors (one aged 18 to 29 and one aged 80 or older), the study analyzed two additional independent replicas of 1 million unique cDNA reads from the same blood draw. The donors were split into four age groups: young (average around 15 years), middle-aged (39), aged (more than 60) and long-lived (under 90). To avoid experimental bias, donors of different ages were randomly spread across the sequencing lanes. Age-related changes in TCR beta repertoire diversity were measured in the study by deep sequencing normalized with unique cDNA molecular identifiers.

On this clonotype: What this receptor recognizes is not known. Per-base qualities were not stored, and no clone one base away is much larger.

Library generation was performed with 5' RACE. Sequenced using an Illumina HiSeq 2500. A second PCR of about 6 to 11 cycles was run with a J-beta primer mix and a sample-barcoded 5' primer. A unique molecular identifier was introduced onto each TCR beta cDNA molecule by a template-switch 5' adaptor carrying 12 random nucleotides. Each sample yielded at least 3 million CDR3-containing paired-end reads. All of the RNA was converted into first-strand cDNA using the Mint cDNA synthesis kit, with a TRBC-specific oligonucleotide serving as the primer. Following uracil-DNA glycosylase treatment, all cDNA underwent a first 18-cycle PCR with the universal primers M1SS and BC2_uni_R. For the original study's pipeline: Each sample was normalized by randomly selecting 1 million high-quality reads, each carrying a distinct molecular identifier. Instead of being binned into consensus sequences, reads with shared molecular identifiers were discarded. MiTCR, set to a Q25 quality threshold and the strictest error-elimination algorithm, was used for CDR3 identification, clonotype clustering and error correction. A nonparametric unseen species model with Euler transformation was used to estimate lower-bound total TCR beta diversity. TCRdb applied fastp at Q25 and MiXCR to the public reads, then kept only in-frame beta chains. Every entry covers one CDR3 protein and lists the most common genes and DNA from its rows. TCRdb, not the original authors, processed these V and J calls. Recorded for this sample are about 650,000 distinct CDR3 sequences; about 50% of them occurred a single time. 13% of the sample belongs to the ten largest clones.

Based on the germline V gene, the CDR1 and CDR2 sequences are SGHNT and YENEEA. Trimming costs V 4 bases and J 10 bases, and their ends lie 14 bases apart. The CDR3 numbers 13 residues from cysteine through phenylalanine. CDR3 DNA only is kept here, 39 bases in frame from base 1. Findings and caveats that apply to the study as a whole: Because profiling used bulk unsorted PBMCs, naive and antigen-experienced compartments could not be compared conclusively. A strong correlation was found between observed TCR beta diversity and the percentage of naive T cells measured by flow cytometry. Compared with the aged group, the long-lived group had more naive CD4+ T cells, fewer expanded clones and increased TCR diversity, suggesting age selection. The CMV infection status of donors was not known, potentially confounding age-related changes in expanded clonotypes. Observed TCR beta diversity per million T cells fell roughly linearly with age, and a significant reduction was already apparent by age about 38. Estimates of total diversity based on one million sequenced T cells were considered lower bounds and underestimates.

The donors were roughly 40 Caucasian individuals from Russia, aged 6 to 90 years, who were systemically healthy. Each donor gave ten milliliters of peripheral blood, collected into EDTA-treated Vacutainer tubes. Ficoll-Paque density-gradient centrifugation was used to isolate PBMCs, with at least 6.5 million per sample. Total RNA was extracted from PBMCs with Trizol reagent, with at least 6 micrograms obtained per sample. The percentages of naive CD45RAhigh/CD27high T cells were determined by flow cytometry on a PBMC aliquot from every donor. The sequencing sample was made of blood. The chain is made from TRBV11-3 and TRBJ2-1; TRBD2 is a weak D gene call, 6 bases matching. The sequence came from a woman aged 80 or over in good health. The CDR3 reads as follows: CASSSVGSREQFF. DNA sequence: TGTGCCAGCAGCTCGGTCGGGAGCCGCGAGCAGTTCTTC.